The subject of this entry is one TCR beta chain. What it binds is not known. The identical CDR3 is also encoded by other nucleotide sequences in the sample. This sample is part of a study of shared clonotypes between healthy human individuals. Study-wide results and caveats: Limitation of the genetic and exposure-history diversity represented came from the few donors.

The method was immunoSEQ multiplex PCR; TCRdb's version includes in-frame clones alone and lacks a portion of them. The sample holds approximately 500,000 clones, around 96% seen once. The V end was cut by 3 bases, the J end by 1 base, with 4 bases between. CDR1 is KGHSH, CDR2 LQKENI, per germline. The CDR3 sequence is 12 residues long. The sequenced sample consisted of naive CD4+ T cells sorted from blood. The subset was: CD45RA+ positively selected. The sequence came from a woman under 40 in good health. V usage is TRBV18 and J usage is TRBJ2-7; no clear D gene. For the CDR3, the DNA is TGTGCCAGCTCACCTGCATCCTACGAGCAGTACTTC. Protein: CASSPASYEQYF.